This T cell receptor (beta chain) was obtained from a study of CD8 T cells in ankylosing spondylitis. The CDR3 is 13 amino acids. The V and J ends lost 4 bases and 10 bases, in that order; junction bases with no gene match: 7. Germline-derived CDR1 and CDR2 are MGHDK and SYGVNS. TCRdb ran MiXCR on the 5' RACE reads and lists one entry per CDR3 protein. Here the sample spans more than 200,000 distinct CDR3 sequences, roughly a quarter being singletons. The genes are TRBV25-1 and TRBJ2-1; 7 bases are shared with TRBD1. The source is a male donor with ankylosing spondylitis or in good health (not recorded which). Sequencing was performed on blood, either unsorted or a sorted T cell fraction (not recorded which). The CDR3 DNA follows: TGTGCCAGCAGTGCGGTACAGGGGAGCGAGCAGTTCTTC. This encodes CASSAVQGSEQFF. The variable domain in full, completed from reference TRBV25-1 and TRBJ2-1, reads EADIYQTPRYLVIGTGKKITLECSQTMGHDKMYWYQQDPGMELHLIHYSYGVNSTEKGDLSSESTVSRIRTEHFPLTLESARPSHTSQYLCASSAVQGSEQFFGPGTRLTVL.